A selection of T cell receptor beta chains follows, all from one sample in a study of blood T cell repertoires in COVID-19. The assay was immunoSEQ multiplex PCR, and TCRdb's table has in-frame clones only and misses some. This sample carries 100,000 to 150,000 clones, more than 85% of them seen once, and the ten largest clones take approximately 2%. Material for sequencing was peripheral blood. The receptors stem from a man aged 50 to 60 with COVID-19, enrolled during active disease. Both conserved end residues are part of each CDR3. D genes are given only for firm matches. Size is stated for part of the rows, as once, few or many counts, or as a class when the clone is expanded.

length	V	D	size	J	DNA	CDR3
14	TRBV28	.	.	TRBJ2-1	TGTGCCAGCAGTTTTGACGGACTCCACAATGAGCAGTTCTTC	CASSFDGLHNEQFF
14	TRBV27	TRBD1	few	TRBJ1-2	TGTGCCAGCAGTCAGATGACAGGGGGCGGTGGCTACACCTTC	CASSQMTGGGGYTF
17	TRBV28	.	few	TRBJ1-3	TGTGCCAGCAGTTTATTAGGTTTGACTAACTCTGGAAACACCATATATTTT	CASSLLGLTNSGNTIYF
16	TRBV4-3	TRBD1	.	TRBJ1-2	TGCGCCAGCAGCCAAGATAGTACAGGGGGTAACTATGGCTACACCTTC	CASSQDSTGGNYGYTF
14	TRBV6-1	.	.	TRBJ1-6	TGTGCCAGCAGTGAAGCGGGGAGAGATTCACCCCTCCACTTT	CASSEAGRDSPLHF
15	TRBV30	TRBD2	.	TRBJ2-3	TGTGCCTGGAGTAGTAGGCGGGAGGGGACAGATACGCAGTATTTT	CAWSSRREGTDTQYF
13	TRBV5-1	.	.	TRBJ2-1	TGCGCCAGCAGCCTACAGGGTTTGAATGAGCAGTTCTTC	CASSLQGLNEQFF
13	TRBV13	TRBD2	.	TRBJ2-1	TGTGCCAGCATTCTAGCGGGAGGGGGTGAGCAGTTCTTC	CASILAGGGEQFF
13	TRBV19	.	once	TRBJ1-2	TGTGCCAGTAGCATCAGGGAACCTAATGGCTACACCTTC	CASSIREPNGYTF
15	TRBV7-2	TRBD1	.	TRBJ2-2	TGTGCCAGCAGCTTATCCATACAGGGGGCCGGGGAGCTGTTTTTT	CASSLSIQGAGELFF
14	TRBV6-5	TRBD1	.	TRBJ2-1	TGTGCCAGCAAGACAGGGTTTTCCTACAATGAGCAGTTCTTC	CASKTGFSYNEQFF
13	TRBV24-1	.	.	TRBJ1-1	TGTGCCACCAGTGATCCAGGGGTTACTGAAGCTTTCTTT	CATSDPGVTEAFF
13	TRBV11-2	.	.	TRBJ2-7	TGTGCCAGCAGCTCACAACAGACCTACGAGCAGTACTTC	CASSSQQTYEQYF
14	TRBV19	.	.	TRBJ2-2	TGTGCCAGTAGTTTAGGACACAACACCGGGGAGCTGTTTTTT	CASSLGHNTGELFF
11	TRBV2	TRBD2	.	TRBJ2-3	TGTGCCAGCAGTCCCGGGGGGAAGCAGTATTTT	CASSPGGKQYF
17	TRBV7-2	TRBD2	.	TRBJ2-2	TGTGCCAGCAGCTTAGATACCACTAGCGGGAGTATCGGGGAGCTGTTTTTT	CASSLDTTSGSIGELFF
16	TRBV30	TRBD1	.	TRBJ1-4	TGTGCCTGGAGTGACTATCGACAGGGGATGGGTGAAAAACTGTTTTTT	CAWSDYRQGMGEKLFF
14	TRBV5-1	TRBD1	.	TRBJ2-3	TGCGCCAGCAGCTTTTCAGGGGGAACAGATACGCAGTATTTT	CASSFSGGTDTQYF
16	TRBV5-8	TRBD1	.	TRBJ2-6	TGTGCCAGCAGCTTCAGGGGGACCTCTGGGGCCAACGTCCTGACTTTC	CASSFRGTSGANVLTF
14	TRBV19	TRBD1	.	TRBJ2-3	TGTGCCAGTAGACCCCAGACAGGGCGAGATACGCAGTATTTT	CASRPQTGRDTQYF
16	TRBV7-8	TRBD2	.	TRBJ2-7	TGTGCCAGCAGCTTAGCACAAGCTAGCGGACCCTACGAGCAGTACTTC	CASSLAQASGPYEQYF
13	TRBV4-1	.	.	TRBJ2-3	TGCGCCAGCAGCCAAGGGAGGGCCGATACGCAGTATTTT	CASSQGRADTQYF